This TCR beta chain was obtained from a study of T cells in Graves' hyperthyroidism and ophthalmopathy. The study, taken as a whole, reports: Most thyroid clonotypes with frequency above 0.001 were detected in blood. By a 13 V-J model, ophthalmopathy was set apart from stable hyperthyroidism.

The sample holds a few counts of this clonotype. Its antigen remains unknown. The V and J ends lost 7 bases and 2 bases respectively, with 14 bases between them. The germline CDR1 and CDR2 sequences are MNHEY and SVGAGI. The CDR3 totals 14 residues. TCR beta CDR3 regions were amplified from RNA. First-round RT-PCR with HTBI primers amplified the TCR CDR3 region. MiXCR, run by TCRdb on the multiplex PCR reads, gives a single entry per CDR3 protein. The sample carries hundreds of thousands of distinct CDR3 sequences, less than 45% recorded once. This chain connects TRBV6-5 to TRBJ2-5; tentatively, D is TRBD2 (5 bases). The clonotype originates from an adult man with Graves' disease, either hyperthyroidism or ophthalmopathy (not recorded which). Source material: peripheral blood or thyroid tissue (not recorded which). CDR3 amino acids: CASTSHTGQETQYF. In nucleotides, the CDR3 is TGTGCCAGCACTTCGCATACGGGGCAAGAGACCCAGTACTTC.